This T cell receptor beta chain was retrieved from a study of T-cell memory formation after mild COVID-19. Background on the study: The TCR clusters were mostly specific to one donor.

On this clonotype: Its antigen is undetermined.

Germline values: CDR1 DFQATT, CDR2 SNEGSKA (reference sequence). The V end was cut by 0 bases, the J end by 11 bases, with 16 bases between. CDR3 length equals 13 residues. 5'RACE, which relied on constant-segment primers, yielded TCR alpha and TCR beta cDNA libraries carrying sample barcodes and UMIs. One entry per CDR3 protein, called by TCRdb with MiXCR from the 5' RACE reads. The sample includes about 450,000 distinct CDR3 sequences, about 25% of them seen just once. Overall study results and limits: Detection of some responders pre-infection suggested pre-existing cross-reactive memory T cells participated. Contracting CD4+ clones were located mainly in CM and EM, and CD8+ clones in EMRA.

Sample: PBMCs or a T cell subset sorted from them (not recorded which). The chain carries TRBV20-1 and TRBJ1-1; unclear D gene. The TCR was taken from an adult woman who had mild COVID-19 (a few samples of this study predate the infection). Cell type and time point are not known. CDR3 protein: CSARDQVYGSAFF. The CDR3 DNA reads TGCAGTGCTAGAGATCAGGTGTATGGCTCCGCTTTCTTT.